Presented here are 22 T cell receptor beta chains from one specimen sequenced in a study of cytomegalovirus exposure and HLA in healthy donors. Vbeta (60) and Jbeta (13) primers were used in the PCR. TCRdb keeps only in-frame clones here, not all; method: immunoSEQ multiplex PCR. In the table there are some 200,000 clones, under 80% of which are singletons. Sequencing was done on a sample of PBMCs. Receptors originate from a man in his forties in good health and CMV-seronegative.

CDR3 sequence: CASSDQSLSNQPQHF. The DNA of the CDR3 is TGTGCCAGCAGTGATCAGTCGTTAAGCAATCAGCCCCAGCATTTT. This chain joins TRBV6-1 and TRBJ1-5; D is undetermined. V was pared by 3 bases and J by 1 base, with 10 bases between. Germline V gene lookup returns CDR1 MNHNS and CDR2 SASEGT. The CDR3 totals 15 residues.

This clone was observed a handful of times. The chain is built from TRBV6-4 and TRBJ2-3; 12 bases align to TRBD2. Losses at the gene ends were 7 bases for V and 1 base for J; bases not matched to a gene: 6. The germline V gene encodes CDR1 MRHNA and CDR2 SNTAGT. This CDR3 comprises 16 residues. In DNA, the CDR3 is TGTGCCAGCACCAAGACTAGCGGGAGTGGCACAGATACGCAGTATTTT. Protein product: CASTKTSGSGTDTQYF.

V is TRBV5-4 and J is TRBJ2-7; 7 bases are shared with TRBD2. V shed 0 bases and J 3 bases; nucleotides not matched to a gene: 3. The CDR3 runs to 14 residues. Germline assignment: CDR1 SGHNT and CDR2 YYREEE (reference sequence). In nucleotides, the CDR3 is TGTGCCAGCAGCTTGGTGGGCGGGAGCTACGAGCAGTACTTC. It is translated as CASSLVGGSYEQYF.

V is TRBV7-8 and J is TRBJ1-1; a possible D gene is TRBD1 (6 bases). The V and J ends lost 4 bases and 1 base respectively, with 7 bases between them. The CDR3 sequence is 13 residues long. CDR1 is SGHVS, CDR2 FQNEAQ, per germline. DNA of the CDR3: TGTGCCAGCAGCTCCAGGGGGAACACTGAAGCTTTCTTT. This sequence encodes CASSSRGNTEAFF.

This clone was counted a single time. Germline and junction disagree at one end, which may indicate a read error. The chain couples TRBV7-7 to TRBJ2-2; no clear D gene. CDR1 and CDR2 from the germline V gene are SSHAT and FNYEAQ (reference sequence). The length of the CDR3 is 15 residues. The CDR3 DNA is TGTGCTAGCAGCTTAGGAAGCTCGAACACCGGGGAGCTGTTTTTT. Amino acid sequence: CASSLGSSNTGELFF.

This sequence joins TRBV4-1 and TRBJ2-3, with 12 nucleotides matching TRBD2. The V and J ends lost 0 bases and 4 bases, in that order; junction bases with no gene match: 8. The CDR3 is 18 residues long. Germline assignment: CDR1 MGHRA and CDR2 YSYEKL. CDR3 sequence (DNA): TGCGCCAGCAGCCAAGATAAGGCTAGCGGGAGGGTGGCAGATACGCAGTATTTT. It translates to CASSQDKASGRVADTQYF.

The chain is built from TRBV5-6 and TRBJ2-3; TRBD2 matches 9 bases. The germline V gene encodes CDR1 SGHDT and CDR2 YYEEEE. The trim removed 4 bases at V and 6 bases at J, leaving 6 bases unmatched. The length of the CDR3 is 14 residues. The chain's CDR3 is CASSDAGGGDTQYF. The DNA of the CDR3 is TGTGCCAGCAGCGATGCGGGGGGGGGCGATACGCAGTATTTT.

This sequence joins TRBV5-1 and TRBJ1-3; TRBD1 might be the D (6 bases). V lost 0 bases and J lost 0, with 10 bases in between. This CDR3 is built from 16 residues. CDR1 SGHRS and CDR2 YFSETQ come from the germline V gene. As DNA, the CDR3 is TGCGCCAGCAGCTTGGGCGGACAGCGCTCTGGAAACACCATATATTTT. Amino acids: CASSLGGQRSGNTIYF.

V is TRBV19 and J is TRBJ2-6, with 13 bases that match TRBD2. J lost 4 bases, V lost 8 bases, and 11 bases had no gene match. Germline loops: CDR1 LNHDA, CDR2 SQIVND (reference sequence). This CDR3 region has 18 residues. The CDR3 coding sequence is TGTGCCAGTTCGTTAGGACTAGCGGGAGTGGCCGGGGCCAACGTCCTGACTTTC. This codes for CASSLGLAGVAGANVLTF.

This chain uses TRBV27 with TRBJ1-1, with TRBD1 matching over 9 bases. V lost 4 bases and J lost 1; bases outside the gene matches: 7. The V gene's germline CDR1 is MNHEY and CDR2 SMNVEV (reference sequence). This CDR3 is 16 amino acids long. This CDR3 is CASSSGQGRGNTEAFF. The DNA of the CDR3 is TGTGCCAGCAGTTCCGGACAGGGGCGCGGGAACACTGAAGCTTTCTTT.

The V call is TRBV7-6, the J call TRBJ2-1; 9 nucleotides match TRBD2. Germline assignment: CDR1 SGHVS and CDR2 FNYEAQ. The junction had 6 bases not matched to a gene; V was cut back by 4 bases and J by 2 bases. The CDR3 consists of 16 residues. CDR3 sequence reads: CASSSRGRVAYNEQFF. The CDR3 nucleotides are TGTGCCAGCAGCTCTCGCGGGAGGGTAGCCTACAATGAGCAGTTCTTC.

The V and J genes are TRBV7-2 and TRBJ2-5; 7 bases fit TRBD1. V lost 5 bases and J lost 5; bases outside the gene matches: 5. The germline V gene encodes CDR1 SGHTA and CDR2 FQGNSA. The CDR3 is 13 residues long. DNA of the CDR3: TGTGCCAGCAGCCTCGGGACAGCCGAGACCCAGTACTTC. Its translation is CASSLGTAETQYF.

This chain joins TRBV29-1 and TRBJ2-7, with D perhaps TRBD1 (6 bases). The CDR3 is 14 residues long. V was clipped by 4 bases and J by 6 bases, with 19 bases between them. CDR1 is SQVTM and CDR2 is ANQGSEA in the germline V gene. CDR3 in amino acids: CSVGDPGQGLEQYF. The CDR3, as DNA: TGCAGCGTTGGGGACCCCGGGCAGGGGCTCGAGCAGTACTTC.

This chain joins TRBV4-2 and TRBJ1-2; D uncertain. The CDR3 has 20 amino acids. Trimming cost V 0 bases and J 3 bases, with 26 bases left between them. The germline V gene has CDR1 LGHNA and CDR2 YNFKEQ. DNA for the CDR3: TGTGCCAGCAGCCAAGATATAGGAAGCCGCGACGATACTATGCACTATGGCTACACCTTC. This gives the protein CASSQDIGSRDDTMHYGYTF.

This rearrangement joins TRBV2 to TRBJ2-1; TRBD2 matches 7 bases. The CDR3 runs to 15 residues. The V segment lost 9 bases and the J segment 3 bases; nucleotides outside the gene matches: 11. Germline CDR1 SNHLY, CDR2 FYNNEI. CDR3 coding DNA: TGTGCCAGTTCCCGATACGGGGGGAACTACAATGAGCAGTTCTTC. Amino acid sequence: CASSRYGGNYNEQFF. The full variable domain, its missing parts supplied by reference TRBV2 and TRBJ2-1, is EPEVTQTPSHQVTQMGQEVILRCVPISNHLYFYWYRQILGQKVEFLVSFYNNEISEKSEIFDDQFSVERPDGSNFTLKIRSTKLEDSAMYFCASSRYGGNYNEQFFGPGTRLTVL.

This clone came up once. The chain joins TRBV19 to TRBJ2-3; TRBD2 matches 10 bases. The CDR3 contains 16 residues. V gave up 5 bases and J gave up 4 bases; unmatched junction bases: 9. The V gene's germline CDR1 is LNHDA and CDR2 SQIVND (reference sequence). The CDR3 region is CASSSGTSVFSDTQYF. The CDR3 nucleotides read TGTGCCAGTAGTTCCGGGACTAGCGTTTTCTCAGATACGCAGTATTTT.

This clone was counted between two and nine times. The V and J genes are TRBV2 and TRBJ2-3; a weak D match, TRBD2 (5 bases). Between the trimmed V and J ends, which lost 6 bases and 2 bases, there was a span of 18 bases. Germline loops: CDR1 SNHLY, CDR2 FYNNEI. The CDR3 is 16 amino acids. The CDR3 DNA sequence: TGTGCCAGCAGAAGTTTAGGGAGTCAGCCCACAGATACGCAGTATTTT. Protein sequence: CASRSLGSQPTDTQYF. The full variable domain, completed using reference TRBV2 and TRBJ2-3, is EPEVTQTPSHQVTQMGQEVILRCVPISNHLYFYWYRQILGQKVEFLVSFYNNEISEKSEIFDDQFSVERPDGSNFTLKIRSTKLEDSAMYFCASRSLGSQPTDTQYFGPGTRLTVL.

This sequence joins TRBV4-2 and TRBJ2-3; D may be TRBD2 (6 bases). Germline V gene data show CDR1 as LGHNA and CDR2 as YNFKEQ. The CDR3 totals 14 residues. The V and J ends lost 6 bases and 5 bases respectively, with 15 bases between them. CDR3 nucleotide sequence: TGTGCCAGCAGGCAATACGGGGGAGAAGATACGCAGTATTTT. Its translation: CASRQYGGEDTQYF.

There are a few counts of this clone. The chain couples TRBV9 to TRBJ2-7; possible D gene TRBD2, 6 bases. Germline V lookup: CDR1 SGDLS, CDR2 YYNGEE. The CDR3 is 15 amino acids. Deletions cut 4 bases from V and 3 bases from J, with 17 bases between. The CDR3 DNA follows: TGTGCCAGCAGCTCCCACGAGCGGGTTGACTACGAGCAGTACTTC. This sequence encodes CASSSHERVDYEQYF.

The CDR3 region is CASSQDPKRLGADTQYF. CDR3 sequence (DNA): TGTGCCAGCAGCCAAGATCCAAAACGCCTCGGGGCAGATACGCAGTATTTT. J is TRBJ2-3 and V is TRBV4-2, with D possibly TRBD2 on 5 matching bases. Germline loops: CDR1 LGHNA, CDR2 YNFKEQ. This CDR3 spans 17 amino acids. The V and J ends lost 0 bases and 4 bases respectively, with 17 bases between them.

This chain connects TRBV9 to TRBJ2-2; TRBD2 matches 12 bases. The CDR3 extends over 17 amino acids. From germline, CDR1 is SGDLS and CDR2 YYNGEE. Trimming took 1 base from V and 5 from J; bases not matched to a gene: 6. Written as DNA, the CDR3 is TGTGCCAGCAGCGTACTAGCGGGGGGGACCGTGACCGGGGAGCTGTTTTTT. Translating it yields CASSVLAGGTVTGELFF.

The rearrangement uses TRBV7-2 and TRBJ2-1; D may be TRBD1 (5 bases). V lost 2 bases to trimming and J lost 3 bases, with 23 bases between them. Germline CDR1 reads SGHTA; CDR2 reads FQGNSA. This CDR3 has 19 residues. The CDR3 DNA reads TGTGCCAGCAGCTTACGTGAGGCAGGGCCGTATCTGGACTACAATGAGCAGTTCTTC. This sequence encodes CASSLREAGPYLDYNEQFF. Full variable domain (outside the CDR3, taken from reference TRBV7-2 and TRBJ2-1): GAGVSQSPSNKVTEKGKDVELRCDPISGHTALYWYRQSLGQGLEFLIYFQGNSAPDKSGLPSDRFSAERTGGSVSTLTIQRTQQEDSAVYLCASSLREAGPYLDYNEQFFGPGTRLTVL.